This entry describes one T cell receptor beta chain. TCRdb itself ran the RT-PCR reads through MiXCR, one entry per CDR3 protein. The sample has some 880,000 distinct CDR3 sequences, about 20% seen once. Trimming removed 1 base at V and 0 bases at J, with 13 bases between. Germline V gene sequence: CDR1 LGHDT, CDR2 YNNKEL (reference sequence). The CDR3 is 17 residues long. These data originate in a study of patients and donors after allogeneic stem cell transplantation. The chain has TRBV3-1 and TRBJ2-4; D not certain. The TCR was taken from a human donor who was either an allogeneic HSCT recipient or a stem cell or donor lymphocyte infusion donor (not recorded which). It is not recorded whose cells these are; they may come from a transplant donor. Sequenced: blood, either unsorted or a sorted T cell fraction (not recorded which). In DNA form, the CDR3 reads TGTGCCAGCAGCCAAGGAAGTGAGACTTTAGCCAAAAACATTCAGTACTTC. This encodes CASSQGSETLAKNIQYF.